The following is a T cell receptor beta chain sequence with its context. The antigen is undetermined. Using immunoSEQ multiplex PCR, the repertoire was profiled, and TCRdb retains in-frame clones only, with some absent. The sample contains about 200,000 clones, approximately 68% of which appear only once. This entry comes from a study of cytotoxic CD8 clonotypes in ibrutinib-treated CLL. Study-level results: In comparison with age-matched healthy donors, baseline clonality was higher and tracked circulating CD8+ T-cell counts.

Here the sequenced sample was PBMCs, taken after 24 months of ibrutinib treatment. This clonotype originated in a human donor with chronic lymphocytic leukemia.

CDR3 DNA sequence: TGTGCCAGCAGCGTAGATAGCGGAGTATACAATGAGCAGTTCTTC. This gives the protein CASSVDSGVYNEQFF. The chain employs TRBV9 and TRBJ2-1; D might be TRBD2 (6 bases). Germline-derived CDR1 and CDR2 are SGDLS and YYNGEE. V was clipped by 0 bases and J by 4 bases, with 11 bases between them. This CDR3 spans 15 amino acids.